This is a list of T cell receptor beta chains from one sample in a study of CD8 T cells in ankylosing spondylitis. TCRdb independently ran MiXCR on the 5' RACE reads; one entry per CDR3 protein. The table shows some 700,000 distinct CDR3 sequences, with roughly 19% occurring only once. The sequenced sample consisted of blood, either unsorted or a sorted T cell fraction (not recorded which). The origin of the receptors is a male donor with ankylosing spondylitis. Both conserved end residues are part of each CDR3. Fields, in order: CDR3 DNA, CDR3 protein, J gene, D gene, clone size, V gene. A D gene is named only where the DNA matches it firmly. Expanded clones are given a class, and other clones once, few, many or no size at all.

cdr3_nt: TGTGCCTGGCGAGACGGGGCGGTCACAGATACGCAGTATTTT; cdr3_aa: CAWRDGAVTDTQYF; j_call: TRBJ2-3; d_call: -; clone_size: -; v_call: TRBV30
cdr3_nt: TGTGCCAGCAGCTCAGAGGGACAGGCGAACACTGAAGCTTTCTTT; cdr3_aa: CASSSEGQANTEAFF; j_call: TRBJ1-1; d_call: TRBD1; clone_size: -; v_call: TRBV7-2
cdr3_nt: TGTGCCAGCAGCCCCACCGGCAGTGTCAACACTGAAGCTTTCTTT; cdr3_aa: CASSPTGSVNTEAFF; j_call: TRBJ1-1; d_call: -; clone_size: -; v_call: TRBV7-9
cdr3_nt: TGCAGTGCTAGCCCCCGCCGGGGTGAGACCCAGTACTTC; cdr3_aa: CSASPRRGETQYF; j_call: TRBJ2-5; d_call: -; clone_size: few; v_call: TRBV20-1
cdr3_nt: TGTGCCAGCAGCCCAAAAGGGGCGGGAGGCACAGATACGCAGTATTTT; cdr3_aa: CASSPKGAGGTDTQYF; j_call: TRBJ2-3; d_call: TRBD2; clone_size: few; v_call: TRBV4-2
cdr3_nt: TGCAGTGCTAGAGAGCAGGGGGCAGGGAGCACAGATACGCAGTATTTT; cdr3_aa: CSAREQGAGSTDTQYF; j_call: TRBJ2-3; d_call: TRBD1; clone_size: -; v_call: TRBV20-1
cdr3_nt: TGTGCCAGCAGCCTTAGCGTGGGGCAGGGGGAAAAACTGTTTTTT; cdr3_aa: CASSLSVGQGEKLFF; j_call: TRBJ1-4; d_call: -; clone_size: -; v_call: TRBV7-9
cdr3_nt: TGTGCCAGCAGCTATGGTGGGACTAAAAGCTACGAGCAGTACTTC; cdr3_aa: CASSYGGTKSYEQYF; j_call: TRBJ2-7; d_call: TRBD2; clone_size: -; v_call: TRBV5-4
cdr3_nt: TGTGCCAGCAGCTTAGCGGGTTTGGACTATGGCTACACCTTC; cdr3_aa: CASSLAGLDYGYTF; j_call: TRBJ1-2; d_call: -; clone_size: -; v_call: TRBV7-8
cdr3_nt: TGTGCCAGCAGCTCCTCCGACAGGGGGCTTCAGTTCTTC; cdr3_aa: CASSSSDRGLQFF; j_call: TRBJ2-1; d_call: TRBD1; clone_size: -; v_call: TRBV5-4
cdr3_nt: TGTGCCAGCGTTTGGGGCCATGTGAACACTGAAGCTTTCTTT; cdr3_aa: CASVWGHVNTEAFF; j_call: TRBJ1-1; d_call: -; clone_size: -; v_call: TRBV12-3/TRBV12-4
cdr3_nt: TGTGCCAGCAGCTTAAGAGGGGGAACAGGGGGGCATGAGCAGTTCTTC; cdr3_aa: CASSLRGGTGGHEQFF; j_call: TRBJ2-1; d_call: TRBD1; clone_size: many; v_call: TRBV7-3
cdr3_nt: TGTGCCTCCAACAGCAGGGCCCTCCATACCTACGAGCAGTACTTC; cdr3_aa: CASNSRALHTYEQYF; j_call: TRBJ2-7; d_call: -; clone_size: -; v_call: TRBV11-2
cdr3_nt: TGTGCCAGCAGGTCCGGGGGGGCGGATACGCAGTATTTT; cdr3_aa: CASRSGGADTQYF; j_call: TRBJ2-3; d_call: TRBD2; clone_size: many; v_call: TRBV12-3/TRBV12-4
cdr3_nt: TGCGCCAGCAGCTTGGGCCCAGGGATCTCTGGAAACACCATATATTTT; cdr3_aa: CASSLGPGISGNTIYF; j_call: TRBJ1-3; d_call: -; clone_size: -; v_call: TRBV5-1
cdr3_nt: TGCAGTGCTAGAGGACAGGGAGGGTACGAGCAGTACTTC; cdr3_aa: CSARGQGGYEQYF; j_call: TRBJ2-7; d_call: -; clone_size: few; v_call: TRBV20-1
cdr3_nt: TGTGCCACCCAAGGTGCCCAGGGCCAGGAAGCTTTCTTT; cdr3_aa: CATQGAQGQEAFF; j_call: TRBJ1-1; d_call: -; clone_size: -; v_call: TRBV10-3
cdr3_nt: TGTGCCAGCAGTGACGGGGGCTTCGGTGGGATTGAGACCCAGTACTTC; cdr3_aa: CASSDGGFGGIETQYF; j_call: TRBJ2-5; d_call: -; clone_size: few; v_call: TRBV2
cdr3_nt: TGCGCCAGCAGGCCACCAGACAGGGCAGTAACAGGGGCGAGCAATCAGCCCCAGCATTTT; cdr3_aa: CASRPPDRAVTGASNQPQHF; j_call: TRBJ1-5; d_call: TRBD1; clone_size: many; v_call: TRBV5-1
cdr3_nt: TGTGCCAGCAGCCAAGAGGTCGAGCAGCCCCCATACTTC; cdr3_aa: CASSQEVEQPPYF; j_call: TRBJ2-5; d_call: -; clone_size: -; v_call: TRBV4-2
cdr3_nt: TGCAGTGCTAGAGATCTGGGGCAGGATTACTACGAGCAGTACTTC; cdr3_aa: CSARDLGQDYYEQYF; j_call: TRBJ2-7; d_call: -; clone_size: few; v_call: TRBV20-1
cdr3_nt: TGTGCCAGCAGGCCATCGAGACTAGCGGGAGATTTTGGAAGTTCTGGGGCCAACGTCCTGACTTTC; cdr3_aa: CASRPSRLAGDFGSSGANVLTF; j_call: TRBJ2-6; d_call: TRBD2; clone_size: -; v_call: TRBV6-4
cdr3_nt: TGTGCCAGCAGTTGGGACAGTTCCTACGAGCAGTACTTC; cdr3_aa: CASSWDSSYEQYF; j_call: TRBJ2-7; d_call: TRBD1; clone_size: many; v_call: TRBV12-3/TRBV12-4
cdr3_nt: TGTGCCAGCAGCGTGGGACGGGAGGACGGCTATGGCTACACCTTC; cdr3_aa: CASSVGREDGYGYTF; j_call: TRBJ1-2; d_call: -; clone_size: -; v_call: TRBV9
cdr3_nt: TGCAGCGTTGAATTGGCGGGGGATGCGAACACCGGGGAGCTGTTTTTT; cdr3_aa: CSVELAGDANTGELFF; j_call: TRBJ2-2; d_call: TRBD2; clone_size: -; v_call: TRBV29-1